The 32 T cell receptor beta chains below were found in one sample sequenced in a study of blood T cells in healthy people across ages. Combining a sample-barcoded 5' primer with a J-beta primer mix, a second PCR ran for roughly 7 to 11 cycles. One entry per CDR3 protein, called by TCRdb with MiXCR from the 5' RACE reads. The repertoire holds around 990,000 distinct CDR3 sequences, around two fifths seen once, with approximately 14% in the top ten. Input material: blood. These receptors came from a man aged 18-30 years in good health.

This clonotype was picked up many times. The rearrangement uses TRBV2 and TRBJ2-1; TRBD1 aligns across 10 bases. CDR3 length: 15 amino acids. The J segment lost 9 bases and the V segment lost 5 bases, leaving 10 bases of the junction unmatched. Germline V gene lookup returns CDR1 SNHLY and CDR2 FYNNEI. The CDR3 region is CASSFMGTGDREQFF. As DNA, the CDR3 is TGTGCCAGCAGTTTTATGGGGACAGGGGATCGTGAGCAGTTCTTC. Combining the CDR3 with reference TRBV2 and TRBJ2-1 gives the whole variable domain EPEVTQTPSHQVTQMGQEVILRCVPISNHLYFYWYRQILGQKVEFLVSFYNNEISEKSEIFDDQFSVERPDGSNFTLKIRSTKLEDSAMYFCASSFMGTGDREQFFGPGTRLTVL.

This chain links TRBV5-5 with TRBJ1-4; TRBD1 is a possible D gene (6 bases). Germline V gene sequence: CDR1 SGHKS, CDR2 YYEKEE (reference sequence). Trimming took 5 bases from V and 8 from J, leaving 19 bases between them. The length of the CDR3 is 15 residues. The CDR3 sequence is CASSPEGGRAEKLFF. The CDR3 DNA reads TGTGCCAGCAGTCCAGAGGGGGGGCGCGCGGAAAAACTGTTTTTT.

The chain recombines TRBV4-1 with TRBJ1-2; maybe TRBD1 (6 bases). The V end lost 1 base, the J end lost 8 bases, and 14 bases lay between the germline ends. Germline V lookup: CDR1 MGHRA, CDR2 YSYEKL. CDR3 size: 14 residues. The CDR3 bases are TGCGCCAGCAGCCAAGTGGGGGCTGGGGACGGCTACACCTTC. Its translation: CASSQVGAGDGYTF.

In its sample, this clonotype was seen a few times. V gene TRBV3-1 combines with J gene TRBJ2-5; 8 bases fit TRBD2. The CDR3 extends over 15 amino acids. The V and J ends lost 1 base and 2 bases, in that order; junction bases with no gene match: 3. CDR1 is LGHDT, CDR2 YNNKEL, per germline (reference sequence). The chain's CDR3 is CASSQGGTRQETQYF. The CDR3 DNA sequence: TGTGCCAGCAGCCAAGGCGGGACTAGACAAGAGACCCAGTACTTC.

The chain has TRBV4-2 and TRBJ1-4, with D possibly being TRBD1 (5 bases). V was shortened by 0 bases and J by 7 bases, with 12 bases between the two germline ends. The CDR3 covers 15 residues. CDR1 and CDR2 from the germline V gene are LGHNA and YNFKEQ. Here the CDR3 DNA reads TGTGCCAGCAGCCAAGACGGGAGGGGCGGTGAAAAACTGTTTTTT. This translates into CASSQDGRGGEKLFF.

The rearrangement joins TRBV27 to TRBJ2-3; 9 bases agree with TRBD1. Germline-derived CDR1 and CDR2 are MNHEY and SMNVEV (reference sequence). Trimming cost V 3 bases and J 4 bases; bases outside gene matches: 2. The CDR3 has 14 amino acids. The DNA for the CDR3 is TGTGCCAGCAGTTTTACAGGGGGCCCAGATACGCAGTATTTT. This translates into CASSFTGGPDTQYF.

This chain connects TRBV18 to TRBJ1-4; TRBD1 matches at 9 bases. The germline V gene encodes CDR1 KGHSH and CDR2 LQKENI. V shed 3 bases, J shed 0 bases, and the junction held 5 bases outside the gene matches. The CDR3 contains 17 residues. The CDR3 bases are TGTGCCAGCTCACCCCAGGACAGGGGAGCAACTAATGAAAAACTGTTTTTT. Translated, it gives CASSPQDRGATNEKLFF.

The rearrangement joins TRBV4-3 to TRBJ2-5, with D possibly TRBD1 on 6 matching bases. In germline, CDR1 is LGHNA, CDR2 YSLEER. The CDR3 is 13 amino acids. V was shortened by 4 bases and J by 7 bases, with 13 bases between the two germline ends. In DNA form, the CDR3 reads TGCGCCAGCAGCCTTACAGGGATGGGGACCCAGTACTTC. Encoded protein: CASSLTGMGTQYF.

The rearrangement uses TRBV4-1 and TRBJ2-7, with unresolved D. Germline loops: CDR1 MGHRA, CDR2 YSYEKL. The CDR3 extends over 13 amino acids. Trimming cost V 4 bases and J 3 bases, with 10 bases left between them. CDR3 loop: CASSPLLNYEQYF. The CDR3, as DNA: TGCGCCAGCAGCCCTCTTCTTAACTACGAGCAGTACTTC.

This chain uses TRBV6-6 with TRBJ2-1; 8 positions agree with TRBD2. V lost 4 bases to trimming and J lost 9 bases; unmatched junction nucleotides: 8. The CDR3 spans 14 residues. Germline lookup yields CDR1 MNHNY and CDR2 SVGAGI (reference sequence). The CDR3 sequence is CASSSGGAFGEQFF. The CDR3 region has the DNA TGTGCCAGCAGTTCCGGGGGGGCCTTTGGTGAGCAGTTCTTC.

This clonotype was found many times. This rearrangement joins TRBV4-1 to TRBJ2-1; the D is unclear. The CDR3 totals 16 residues. Germline CDR1 and CDR2: MGHRA and YSYEKL. Trimming removed 3 bases at V and 10 bases at J, with 22 bases between. CDR3 sequence reads: CASSQVDLLVFGEQFF. CDR3 sequence (DNA): TGCGCCAGCAGCCAGGTCGATCTTTTGGTCTTCGGAGAGCAGTTCTTC.

This clonotype was recorded a few times. The chain employs TRBV29-1 and TRBJ2-3, with D unresolved. CDR1 is SQVTM, CDR2 ANQGSEA, per germline. CDR3 length: 13 amino acids. V was trimmed by 4 bases and J by 2 bases, leaving 10 bases between them. The CDR3 loop reads CSVGQASTDTQYF. The DNA for the CDR3 is TGCAGCGTTGGGCAGGCCTCCACAGATACGCAGTATTTT.

There are a few counts of this clonotype. DNA of the CDR3: TGTGCCAGCAGCTCCGCCTTGACAGGGGGCAGGGAGACCCAGTACTTC. Encoded protein: CASSSALTGGRETQYF. J is TRBJ2-5 and V is TRBV7-9; 10 nucleotides line up with TRBD1. The CDR3 consists of 16 residues. V was pared by 4 bases and J by 5 bases, with 10 bases of the junction left unmatched. The germline V gene has CDR1 SEHNR and CDR2 FQNEAQ (reference sequence).

The V and J genes are TRBV4-1 and TRBJ2-7; no reliable D call. Germline V CDR1 and CDR2: MGHRA, YSYEKL. Trimming shortened V by 5 bases and J by 3 bases, and 8 bases separated the two germline ends. The CDR3 covers 12 residues. CDR3 sequence reads: CASSKNHYEQYF. CDR3 coding DNA: TGCGCCAGCAGCAAAAACCACTACGAGCAGTACTTC.

The chain carries TRBV6-2 or TRBV6-3 and TRBJ2-3, with D maybe TRBD1 (6 bases). V was cut by 2 bases and J by 2 bases, with 14 bases left in between. This CDR3 region has 16 residues. CDR1 is MNHEY and CDR2 is SVGEGT in the germline V gene. This CDR3 is CASSYPIGQFTDTQYF. The CDR3 bases are TGTGCCAGCAGTTACCCGATAGGACAGTTCACAGATACGCAGTATTTT.

Only one count was recorded for this clonotype. The chain joins TRBV29-1 to TRBJ2-2; D might be TRBD1 (5 bases). Germline loops: CDR1 SQVTM, CDR2 ANQGSEA. This CDR3 is 12 amino acids long. Trimming shortened V by 1 base and J by 9 bases, and 9 bases separated the two germline ends. The CDR3 DNA sequence: TGCAGCGTTGAAGGGCAGGGCAGGGAGCTGTTTTTT. Amino acids: CSVEGQGRELFF.

The chain is built from TRBV30 and TRBJ2-2; D is ambiguous. CDR3 size: 14 residues. Deletions cut 1 base from V and 2 bases from J, with 8 bases between. Germline CDR1 and CDR2: GTSNPN and SVGIG (reference sequence). The CDR3 spells CAWSAHPNTGELFF. Here the CDR3 DNA reads TGTGCCTGGAGTGCTCACCCAAACACCGGGGAGCTGTTTTTT.

This sequence joins TRBV18 and TRBJ2-6; the D is unclear. The CDR3 is 15 amino acids. The germline V and J ends were trimmed by 3 bases and 0 bases, with 6 bases remaining between them. The germline CDR1 and CDR2 sequences are KGHSH and LQKENI. The CDR3 is CASSPSSSGANVLTF. CDR3 DNA: TGTGCCAGCTCACCTTCCAGCTCTGGGGCCAACGTCCTGACTTTC.

This clonotype appeared a few times. V usage is TRBV12-3 or TRBV12-4 and J usage is TRBJ2-7, with 9 bases that match TRBD2. V trimming: 5 bases; J trimming: 0 bases; junction bases outside the gene matches: 5. The CDR3 length is 15 residues. The CDR3 sequence: CASSPGLAPSYEQYF. CDR3 nucleotide sequence: TGTGCCAGCAGTCCCGGACTAGCGCCCTCCTACGAGCAGTACTTC.

In the case of this clonotype: Sequence at one end of the junction differs from germline and may be a read error. V and J are TRBV12-3 or TRBV12-4 and TRBJ1-1; D uncertain. The length of the CDR3 is 13 residues. CDR3 in DNA: TGTGCCAGCAGTTTAAGGCAGAACACTGAAACTTTCTTT. It codes for CASSLRQNTETFF.

The rearrangement links TRBV20-1 to TRBJ2-1, with 7 bases fitting TRBD1. Germline values: CDR1 DFQATT, CDR2 SNEGSKA (reference sequence). The length of the CDR3 is 15 residues. V was pared by 8 bases and J by 3 bases, with 13 bases of the junction left unmatched. The CDR3 sequence: CSTTYGTALYNEQFF. In nucleotides, the CDR3 is TGCAGTACCACATACGGGACAGCCCTCTACAATGAGCAGTTCTTC.

This clonotype has just a few counts. This chain connects TRBV7-3 to TRBJ2-1; D may be TRBD2 (6 bases). V dropped 2 bases and J dropped 8 bases, with 13 bases sitting between them. Germline loops: CDR1 SGHTA, CDR2 FQGTGA. The CDR3 has 14 amino acids. The CDR3 nucleotides read TGTGCCAGCAGCTTATCAATGGGAGGCGATGAGCAGTTCTTC. It specifies CASSLSMGGDEQFF.

In this sample, this clonotype turned up a few times. The chain uses TRBV15 and TRBJ2-7; D is undetermined. Trimming pared 0 bases from V and 9 bases from J, leaving 18 bases between. The CDR3 length is 15 residues. Germline V gene lookup returns CDR1 LNHNV and CDR2 YYDKDF (reference sequence). The CDR3 loop reads CATSRDRETLTGQYF. CDR3 DNA sequence: TGTGCCACCAGCAGAGATCGAGAGACCCTCACGGGGCAGTACTTC.

The chain joins TRBV2 to TRBJ1-1; D is uncertain. CDR3 size: 13 residues. CDR1 SNHLY and CDR2 FYNNEI come from the germline V gene. The V and J ends lost 7 bases and 1 base respectively, with 10 bases between them. The CDR3 coding sequence is TGTGCCAGCACGAGAACAGAGAACACTGAAGCTTTCTTT. It specifies CASTRTENTEAFF.

V usage is TRBV11-2 and J usage is TRBJ1-2; D is unresolved. The CDR3 has 14 residues. CDR1 and CDR2 (germline): SGHAT, FQNNGV. Trimming pared 5 bases from V and 4 bases from J, leaving 14 bases between. CDR3 nucleotides: TGTGCCAGCAGCCTCTCATGGATTAGCTATGGCTACACCTTC. Residues: CASSLSWISYGYTF.

This clonotype was found a few times. The chain combines TRBV7-6 with TRBJ2-1; D tentatively reads TRBD1 or TRBD2 (6 bases each). Germline-derived CDR1 and CDR2 are SGHVS and FNYEAQ. Between the trimmed V and J ends, which lost 2 bases and 8 bases, there was a span of 10 bases. This CDR3 has 13 residues. In nucleotides, the CDR3 is TGTGCCAGCAGCTTAACTAGGGGGGATGAGCAGTTCTTC. Translated: CASSLTRGDEQFF.

This clonotype has a count of ten or more. The chain employs TRBV4-1 and TRBJ1-2, with D hard to call. Trimming took off 2 bases at V and 9 bases at J, with 31 bases between the two ends. CDR1 and CDR2 from the germline V gene are MGHRA and YSYEKL. The CDR3 extends over 19 amino acids. The CDR3, as DNA: TGCGCCAGCAGCCAATTCTCGCGGGATTTCGGGGATGCTCGATATCGCTACACCTTC. This gives the protein CASSQFSRDFGDARYRYTF.

The chain uses TRBV6-6 and TRBJ1-2; D is uncertain. Trimming removed 2 bases at V and 8 bases at J, with 6 bases between. CDR1 and CDR2 (germline): MNHNY, SVGAGI (reference sequence). The CDR3 is 11 amino acids. CDR3 in DNA: TGTGCCAGCAGTTACAATCCGGGCTACACCTTC. This encodes CASSYNPGYTF.

The rearrangement joins TRBV5-1 to TRBJ1-6, with D uncertain. The germline gives CDR1 SGHRS, CDR2 YFSETQ. This CDR3 spans 14 amino acids. V lost 1 base and J lost 13, with 15 bases in between. CDR3 loop: CASSLNEVTRPLHF. In DNA form, the CDR3 reads TGCGCCAGCAGCTTGAACGAGGTCACAAGGCCCCTCCACTTT.

This clonotype was observed a few times. V gene TRBV6-2 or TRBV6-3 combines with J gene TRBJ2-1; D is unresolved. The CDR3 has 13 amino acids. V was trimmed by 5 bases and J by 6 bases, leaving 11 bases between them. The germline V gene has CDR1 MNHEY and CDR2 SVGEGT. The CDR3: CASSPRSRNEQFF. CDR3 sequence (DNA): TGTGCCAGCAGTCCCCGCAGTCGCAATGAGCAGTTCTTC.

This clonotype was seen more than once but under ten times. This chain joins TRBV20-1 and TRBJ1-4; the D is unclear. This CDR3 is built from 14 residues. Germline CDR1 reads DFQATT; CDR2 reads SNEGSKA (reference sequence). Trimming stripped 1 base from V and 3 bases from J, with 9 bases between. The CDR3 sequence is CSARVGNSNEKLFF. In DNA form, the CDR3 reads TGCAGTGCTAGAGTTGGCAACTCTAATGAAAAACTGTTTTTT.

The chain employs TRBV15 and TRBJ1-4, with 8 bases fitting TRBD1. The CDR3 has 15 residues. V shed 6 bases and J 10 bases; nucleotides not matched to a gene: 13. Germline V gives CDR1 LNHNV, CDR2 YYDKDF (reference sequence). This chain's CDR3 is CATSGGQEGGGKLFF. CDR3 nucleotides: TGTGCCACCAGTGGGGGACAGGAGGGAGGTGGAAAACTGTTTTTT.